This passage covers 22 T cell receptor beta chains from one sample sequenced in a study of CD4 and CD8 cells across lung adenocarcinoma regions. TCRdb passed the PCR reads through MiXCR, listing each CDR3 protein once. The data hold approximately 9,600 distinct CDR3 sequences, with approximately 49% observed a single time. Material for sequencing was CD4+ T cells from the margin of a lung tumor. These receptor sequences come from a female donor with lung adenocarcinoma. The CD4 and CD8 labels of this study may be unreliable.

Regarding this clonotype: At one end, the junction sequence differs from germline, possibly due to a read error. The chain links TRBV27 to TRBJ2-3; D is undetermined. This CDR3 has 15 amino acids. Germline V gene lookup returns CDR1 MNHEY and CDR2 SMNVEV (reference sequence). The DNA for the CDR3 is TGTGCCAGCAGTTTGCGGCCGGGTGGCACAAATACTCAGTATTTT. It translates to CASSLRPGGTNTQYF.

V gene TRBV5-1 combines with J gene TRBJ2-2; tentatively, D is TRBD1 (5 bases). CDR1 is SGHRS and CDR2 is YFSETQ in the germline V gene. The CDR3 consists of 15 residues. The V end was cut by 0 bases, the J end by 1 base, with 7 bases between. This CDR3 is CASSLEGVNTGELFF. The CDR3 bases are TGCGCCAGCAGCTTGGAAGGGGTGAACACCGGGGAGCTGTTTTTT.

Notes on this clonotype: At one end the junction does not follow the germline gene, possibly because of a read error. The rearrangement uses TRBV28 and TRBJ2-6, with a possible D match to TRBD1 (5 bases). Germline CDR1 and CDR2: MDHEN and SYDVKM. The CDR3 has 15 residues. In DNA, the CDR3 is TGTGCCAGCAGTTTAGGAGAATCTGGGGCCAACGTCCTGAACTTC. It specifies CASSLGESGANVLNF.

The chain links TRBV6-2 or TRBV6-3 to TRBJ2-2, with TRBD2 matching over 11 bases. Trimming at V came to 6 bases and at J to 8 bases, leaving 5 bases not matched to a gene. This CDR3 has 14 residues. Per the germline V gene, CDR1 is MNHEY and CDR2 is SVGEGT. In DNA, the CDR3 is TGTGCCAGCAGAGAACTAGCGGGAGCTGGGGAGCTGTTTTTT. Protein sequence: CASRELAGAGELFF.

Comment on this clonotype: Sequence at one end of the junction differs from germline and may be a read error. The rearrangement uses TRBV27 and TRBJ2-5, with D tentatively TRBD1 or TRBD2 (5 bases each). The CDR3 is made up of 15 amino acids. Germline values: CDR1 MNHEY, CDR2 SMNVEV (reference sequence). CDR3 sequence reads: CAGGIGGGAQDTQYF. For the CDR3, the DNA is TGTGCCGGGGGTATCGGTGGCGGTGCCCAAGATACCCAGTATTTC.

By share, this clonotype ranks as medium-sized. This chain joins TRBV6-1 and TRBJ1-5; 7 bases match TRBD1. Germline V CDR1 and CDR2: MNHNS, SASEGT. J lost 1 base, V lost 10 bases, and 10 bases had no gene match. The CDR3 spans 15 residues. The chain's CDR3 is CATSRTGLSNQPQHF. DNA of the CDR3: TGTGCCACCTCTAGGACAGGCCTCAGCAATCAGCCCCAGCATTTT.

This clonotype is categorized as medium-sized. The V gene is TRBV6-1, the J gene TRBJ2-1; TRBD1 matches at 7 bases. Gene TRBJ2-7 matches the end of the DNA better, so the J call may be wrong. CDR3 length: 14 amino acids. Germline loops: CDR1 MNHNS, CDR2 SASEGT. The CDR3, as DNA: TGTGCCAGCAGTGAAGCGGGGACAGACTACGAGCAGTACTTC. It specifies CASSEAGTDYEQYF.

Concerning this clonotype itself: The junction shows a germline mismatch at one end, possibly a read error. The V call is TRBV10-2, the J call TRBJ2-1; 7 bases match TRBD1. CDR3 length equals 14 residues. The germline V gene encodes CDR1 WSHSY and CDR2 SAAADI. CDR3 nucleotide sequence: TGCGCCAGCACCGAGGACAGGACTTACACTGAGCAGTTCTTC. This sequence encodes CASTEDRTYTEQFF.

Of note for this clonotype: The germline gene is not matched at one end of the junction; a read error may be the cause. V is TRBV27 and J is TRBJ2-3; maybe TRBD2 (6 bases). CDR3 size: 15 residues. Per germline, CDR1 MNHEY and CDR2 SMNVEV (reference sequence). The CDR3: CASGLAARDPDTQYF. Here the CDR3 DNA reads TGTGCCAGCGGGCTCGCGGCGCGGGACCCAGATACCCAGTACTTT.

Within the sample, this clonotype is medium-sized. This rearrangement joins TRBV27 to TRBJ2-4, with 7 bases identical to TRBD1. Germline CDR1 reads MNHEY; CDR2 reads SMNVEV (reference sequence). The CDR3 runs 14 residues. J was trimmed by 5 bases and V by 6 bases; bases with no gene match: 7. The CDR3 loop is CASSQTGEQNIQYF. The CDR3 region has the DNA TGTGCCAGCAGCCAAACAGGGGAGCAAAACATTCAGTACTTC.

CDR3 sequence (DNA): TGTGCCAGCAGCTCGAACTCCCTTAGCGCGGAGACCCAGTACTTC. Translation gives CASSSNSLSAETQYF. The genes are TRBV11-1 and TRBJ2-5; possibly TRBD2 for D (5 bases). Germline V lookup: CDR1 SGHAT, CDR2 FQDESV (reference sequence). The CDR3 runs to 15 residues. V was trimmed by 4 bases and J by 5 bases, leaving 17 bases between them.

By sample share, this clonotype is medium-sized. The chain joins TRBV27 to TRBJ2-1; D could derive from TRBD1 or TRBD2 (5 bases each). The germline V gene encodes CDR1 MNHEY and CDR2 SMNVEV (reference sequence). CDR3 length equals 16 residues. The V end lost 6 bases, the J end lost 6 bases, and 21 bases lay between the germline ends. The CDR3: CASRQLGASSVNEQFF. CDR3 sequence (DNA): TGTGCCAGCAGACAGTTAGGGGCTAGCAGTGTCAATGAGCAGTTCTTC.

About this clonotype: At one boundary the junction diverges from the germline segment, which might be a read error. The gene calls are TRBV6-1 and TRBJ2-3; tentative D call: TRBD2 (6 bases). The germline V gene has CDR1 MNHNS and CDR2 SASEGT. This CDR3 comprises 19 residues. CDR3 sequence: CASSEGLGLGGGSKDTQYF. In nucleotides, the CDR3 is TGTGCCAGCAGTGAAGGTCTGGGCCTGGGGGGAGGCAGCAAAGATACGCAGTATTTT.

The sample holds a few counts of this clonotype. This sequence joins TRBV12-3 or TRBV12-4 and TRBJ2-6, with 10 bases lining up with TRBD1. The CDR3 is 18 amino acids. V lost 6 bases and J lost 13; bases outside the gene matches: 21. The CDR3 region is CASSNNPIPGQGPDVLTF. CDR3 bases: TGTGCCAGCAGCAACAATCCTATCCCGGGACAGGGGCCCGATGTCCTGACTTTC.

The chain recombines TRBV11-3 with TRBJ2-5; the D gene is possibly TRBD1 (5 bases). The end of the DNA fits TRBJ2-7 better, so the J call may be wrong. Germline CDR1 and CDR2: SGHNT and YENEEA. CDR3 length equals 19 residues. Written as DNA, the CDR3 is TGTGCCAGCAGCTTCGGTCGTCTTCCGGGCAGGGCGCTCCCTGGCGAGCAGTACTTC. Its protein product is CASSFGRLPGRALPGEQYF.

In nucleotides, the CDR3 is TGTGCCACCAGCAGAGGGGCAGCGGGAGCGGCAGATACGCAGTATTTT. Translated: CATSRGAAGAADTQYF. The rearrangement links TRBV15 to TRBJ2-3, with 8 bases lining up with TRBD2. The V gene end was trimmed by 1 base and the J gene end by 4 bases; junction bases not matched to a gene: 7. CDR1 is LNHNV, CDR2 YYDKDF, per germline (reference sequence). This CDR3 is 16 amino acids long.

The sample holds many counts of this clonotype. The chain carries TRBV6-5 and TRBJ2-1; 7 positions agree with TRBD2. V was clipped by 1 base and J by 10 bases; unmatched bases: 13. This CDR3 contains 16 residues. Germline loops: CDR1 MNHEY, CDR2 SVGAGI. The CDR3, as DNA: TGTGCCAGCAGTTACTGGGGGGGGAAAGGGACTAAAGAGCAGTTCTTC. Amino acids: CASSYWGGKGTKEQFF.

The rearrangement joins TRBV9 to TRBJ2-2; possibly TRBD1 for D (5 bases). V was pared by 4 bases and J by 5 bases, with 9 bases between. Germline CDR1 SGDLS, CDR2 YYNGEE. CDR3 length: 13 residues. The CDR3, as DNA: TGTGCCAGCAGCTTCCAGGGTACCGGGGAGCTGTTTTTT. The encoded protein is CASSFQGTGELFF.

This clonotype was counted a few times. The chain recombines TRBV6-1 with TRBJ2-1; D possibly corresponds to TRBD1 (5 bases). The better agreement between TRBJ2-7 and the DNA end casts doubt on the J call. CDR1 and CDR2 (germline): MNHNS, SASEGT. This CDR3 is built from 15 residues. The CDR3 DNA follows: TGTGCCAGCAGTGCCTTAGAAGGGGTCCCCTACGAGCAGTACTTC. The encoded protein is CASSALEGVPYEQYF.

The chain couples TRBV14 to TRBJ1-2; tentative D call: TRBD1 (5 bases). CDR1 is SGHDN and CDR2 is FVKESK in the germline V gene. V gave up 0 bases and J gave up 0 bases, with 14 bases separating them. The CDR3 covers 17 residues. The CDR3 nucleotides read TGTGCCAGCAGCCAAGACCTTAAGGGGACCTCTAACTATGGCTACACCTTC. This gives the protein CASSQDLKGTSNYGYTF. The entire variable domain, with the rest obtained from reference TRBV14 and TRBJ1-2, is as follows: EAGVTQFPSHSVIEKGQTVTLRCDPISGHDNLYWYRRVMGKEIKFLLHFVKESKQDESGMPNNRFLAERTGGTYSTLKVQPAELEDSGVYFCASSQDLKGTSNYGYTFGSGTRLTVV.

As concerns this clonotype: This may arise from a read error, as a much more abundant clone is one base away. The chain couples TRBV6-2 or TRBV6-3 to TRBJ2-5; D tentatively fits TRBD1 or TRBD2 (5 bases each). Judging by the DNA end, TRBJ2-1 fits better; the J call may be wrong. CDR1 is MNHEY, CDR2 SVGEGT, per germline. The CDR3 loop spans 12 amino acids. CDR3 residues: CASGRALGTQFF. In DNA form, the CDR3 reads TGTGCCAGCGGAAGGGCTCTAGGGACCCAGTTCTTC.

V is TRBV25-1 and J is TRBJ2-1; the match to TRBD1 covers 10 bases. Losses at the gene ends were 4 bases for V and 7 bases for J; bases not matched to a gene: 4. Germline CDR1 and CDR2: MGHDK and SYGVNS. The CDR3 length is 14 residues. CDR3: CASSGWTGGNEQFF. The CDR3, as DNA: TGTGCCAGCAGTGGGTGGACAGGGGGGAATGAGCAGTTCTTC.